This T cell receptor (beta chain) was profiled in a study of T-cell memory formation after mild COVID-19. Study-wide findings and caveats: Still unconfirmed is whether the second-wave clones peaking on day 37 recognized SARS-CoV-2.

The CDR3 totals 18 residues. V was cut by 4 bases and J by 0 bases, with 19 bases left in between. On this clonotype itself: Antigen unknown.

TCRdb called the 5' RACE reads again in MiXCR, with one record for every CDR3 protein. The table lists about 470,000 distinct CDR3 sequences, 20% to 30% of them singletons. The J gene is TRBJ2-1, the V gene TRBV23-1; D is ambiguous. TRBV23-1 falls under the ORF class, with uncertain function. Sequenced sample: PBMCs or a T cell subset sorted from them (not recorded which). This clonotype was sampled from an adult woman who had mild COVID-19 (a few samples of this study predate the infection). Cell type and time point are not known. In nucleotides, the CDR3 is TGCGCCAGCAGTCTAATGGTGGGAACGGCCGTCTCCTACAATGAGCAGTTCTTC. Translation: CASSLMVGTAVSYNEQFF.